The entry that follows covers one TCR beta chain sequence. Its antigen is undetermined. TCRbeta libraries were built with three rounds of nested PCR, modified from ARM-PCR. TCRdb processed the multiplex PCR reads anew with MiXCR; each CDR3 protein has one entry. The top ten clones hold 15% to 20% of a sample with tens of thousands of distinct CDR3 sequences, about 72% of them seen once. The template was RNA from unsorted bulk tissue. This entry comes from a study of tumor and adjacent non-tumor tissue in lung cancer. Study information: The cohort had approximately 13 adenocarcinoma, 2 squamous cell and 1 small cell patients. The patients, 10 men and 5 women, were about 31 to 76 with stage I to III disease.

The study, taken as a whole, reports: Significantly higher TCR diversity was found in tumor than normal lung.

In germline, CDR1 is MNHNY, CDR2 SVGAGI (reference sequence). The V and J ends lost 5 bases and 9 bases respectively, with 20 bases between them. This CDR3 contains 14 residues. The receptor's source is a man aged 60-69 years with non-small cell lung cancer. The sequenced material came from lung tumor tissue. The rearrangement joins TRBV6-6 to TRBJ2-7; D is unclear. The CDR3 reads CASSAPVAAFVQYF. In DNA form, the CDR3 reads TGTGCCAGCAGTGCCCCAGTAGCAGCCTTCGTGCAGTACTTC.